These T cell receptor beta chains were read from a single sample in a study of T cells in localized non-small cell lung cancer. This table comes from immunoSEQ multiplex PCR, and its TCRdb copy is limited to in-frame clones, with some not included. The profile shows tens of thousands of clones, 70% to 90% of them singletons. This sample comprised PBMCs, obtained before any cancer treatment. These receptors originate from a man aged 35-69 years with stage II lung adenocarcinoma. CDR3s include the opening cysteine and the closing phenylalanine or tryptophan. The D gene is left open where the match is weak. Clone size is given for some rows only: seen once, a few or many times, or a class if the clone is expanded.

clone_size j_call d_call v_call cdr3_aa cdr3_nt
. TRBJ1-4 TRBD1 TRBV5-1 CASSLSPQGAGEKLFF TGCGCCAGCAGCTTGTCGCCTCAGGGGGCAGGTGAAAAACTGTTTTTT
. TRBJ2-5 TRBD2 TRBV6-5 CASSSPGLQTQETQYF TGTGCCAGCAGTTCCCCGGGACTACAGACCCAAGAGACCCAGTACTTC
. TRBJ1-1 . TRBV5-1 CASSPLHGTEAFF TGCGCCAGCAGCCCATTACATGGCACTGAAGCTTTCTTT
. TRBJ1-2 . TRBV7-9 CASSFIGGPYGYTF TGTGCCAGCAGCTTCATCGGGGGCCCCTATGGCTACACCTTC
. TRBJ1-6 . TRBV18 CASSPGYNSPLHF TGTGCCAGCTCACCAGGGTATAATTCACCCCTCCACTTT
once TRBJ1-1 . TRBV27 CASSLKIGQGSNTEAFF TGTGCCAGCAGTTTAAAGATCGGGCAGGGAAGTAACACTGAAGCTTTCTTT
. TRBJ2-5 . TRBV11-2 CASSLYAKLAGTQYF TGTGCCAGCAGCTTATATGCAAAACTTGCTGGGACCCAGTACTTC
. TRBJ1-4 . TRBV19 CASSISYNEKLFF TGTGCCAGTAGTATCAGTTATAATGAAAAACTGTTTTTT
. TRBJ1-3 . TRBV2 CASSVGGDGNTIYF TGTGCCAGCAGTGTAGGAGGGGACGGAAACACCATATATTTT
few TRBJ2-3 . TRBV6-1 CASSENGGVTDTQYF TGTGCCAGCAGTGAAAACGGCGGCGTGACAGATACGCAGTATTTT
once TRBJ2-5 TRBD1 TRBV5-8 CASSLAGTGGGETQYF TGTGCCAGCAGCTTGGCCGGGACAGGGGGCGGGGAGACCCAGTACTTC
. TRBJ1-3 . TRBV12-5 CASGEGIGTGPGNTIYF TGTGCTAGTGGAGAGGGGATAGGAACAGGGCCTGGAAACACCATATATTTT
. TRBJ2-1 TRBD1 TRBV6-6 CASSYRGDEQFF TGTGCCAGCTCATACAGGGGTGATGAGCAGTTCTTC
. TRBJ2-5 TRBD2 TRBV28 CASSLRTSGGPGQETQYF TGTGCCAGCAGTTTGAGGACTAGCGGGGGGCCAGGACAAGAGACCCAGTACTTC
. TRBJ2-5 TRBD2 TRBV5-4 CASSSERGGRETQYF TGTGCCAGCAGCTCCGAGCGGGGGGGTCGGGAGACCCAGTACTTC
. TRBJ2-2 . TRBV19 CASSTLGLLLGELFF TGTGCCAGTAGTACCCTTGGACTGTTGCTAGGGGAGCTGTTTTTT
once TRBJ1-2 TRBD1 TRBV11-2 CASSLVAGGSGHYGYTF TGTGCCAGCAGCTTAGTTGCAGGGGGCTCCGGGCACTATGGCTACACCTTC
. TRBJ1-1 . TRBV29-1 CSVESGPKAFF TGCAGCGTTGAAAGTGGCCCGAAGGCTTTCTTT
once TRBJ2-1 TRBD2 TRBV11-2 CASSSPTGLALHNEQFF TGTGCCAGCAGCTCCCCCACCGGACTAGCGCTACACAATGAGCAGTTCTTC
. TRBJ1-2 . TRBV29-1 CSVEQRQDYGYTF TGCAGCGTTGAACAACGGCAGGACTACGGCTACACCTTC
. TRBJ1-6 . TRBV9 CASSVATDSSPLHF TGTGCCAGCAGCGTAGCTACTGACAGTTCACCCCTCCACTTT
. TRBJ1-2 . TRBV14 CASSQERRAGYGYTF TGTGCCAGCAGCCAAGAGCGGCGGGCCGGCTATGGCTACACCTTC
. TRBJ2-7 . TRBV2 CASSLEGEQYF TGTGCCAGCAGTCTAGAGGGCGAGCAGTACTTC
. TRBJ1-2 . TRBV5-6 CASISYRVYYGYTF TGTGCCAGCATATCCTACAGGGTTTACTATGGCTACACCTTC
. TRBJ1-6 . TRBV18 CASSPKKNSPLHF TGTGCCAGCTCACCAAAGAAGAATTCACCCCTCCACTTT
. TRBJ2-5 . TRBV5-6 CASSYLFQETQYF TGTGCCAGCAGTTATCTTTTCCAAGAGACCCAGTACTTC
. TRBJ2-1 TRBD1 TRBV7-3 CASSFDRGGGGEQFF TGTGCCAGCAGCTTCGACAGGGGCGGAGGGGGTGAGCAGTTCTTC
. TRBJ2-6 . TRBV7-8 CASSGLNPQSRANVLTF TGTGCCAGCAGCGGACTGAACCCACAAAGTCGGGCCAACGTCCTGACTTTC
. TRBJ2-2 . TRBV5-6 CASRIISRGAGELFF TGTGCCAGCAGGATCATCAGTCGCGGGGCCGGGGAGCTGTTTTTT
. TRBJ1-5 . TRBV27 CASSPTKVLPPNQPQHF TGTGCCAGCAGTCCAACAAAGGTTCTGCCCCCTAATCAGCCCCAGCATTTT
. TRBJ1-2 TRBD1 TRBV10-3 CAISDGQGEHYTF TGTGCCATCAGTGACGGACAGGGGGAGCACTACACCTTC
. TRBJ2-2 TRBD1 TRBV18 CASSLDRGRDTGELFF TGTGCCAGCTCACTTGACAGGGGAAGAGACACCGGGGAGCTGTTTTTT
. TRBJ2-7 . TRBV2 CASSAYHRRSSYEQYF TGTGCCAGCAGTGCTTACCATCGTAGGAGCTCCTACGAGCAGTACTTC
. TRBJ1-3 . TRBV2 CASRGVDSGNTIYF TGTGCCAGCAGGGGCGTGGACTCTGGAAACACCATATATTTT
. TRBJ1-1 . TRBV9 CASSIQRNTEAFF TGTGCCAGCAGCATTCAGCGGAACACTGAAGCTTTCTTT
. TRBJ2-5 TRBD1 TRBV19 CASSPRGQGLGTQYF TGTGCCAGTAGTCCCCGGGGACAGGGCCTCGGGACCCAGTACTTC
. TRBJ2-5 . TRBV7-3 CASSLSLGETQYF TGTGCCAGCAGCTTAAGTTTAGGAGAGACCCAGTACTTC
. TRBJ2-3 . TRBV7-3 CASSFSMKTDTQYF TGTGCCAGCAGCTTTTCGATGAAAACAGATACGCAGTATTTT
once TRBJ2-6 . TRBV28 CASISQFSGANVLTF TGTGCCAGCATATCGCAGTTCTCTGGGGCCAACGTCCTGACTTTC
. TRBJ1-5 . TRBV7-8 CASSLASGPQHF TGTGCCAGCAGCTTAGCCTCCGGGCCCCAGCATTTT